This T cell receptor (beta chain) stems from a study of shared clonotypes between healthy human individuals. Whole-study results and caveats: Researchers found naive subsets generally carried larger estimated richness than memory subsets.

The V gene's germline CDR1 is MDHEN and CDR2 SYDVKM. There are 17 residues in the CDR3. Losses at the gene ends were 6 bases for V and 4 bases for J; bases not matched to a gene: 13. Every donor was a Caucasian adult from Nashville, Tennessee. Some 29,000 T cell genomes (around 200 ng DNA) went into each sorted-subset replicate. Assay used: immunoSEQ multiplex PCR; TCRdb lists only in-frame clones, some missing. The sample lists 2.5 million or so clones, approximately 90% occurring once. With respect to this clone: Its antigen is still unknown.

Sequences were obtained from naive CD4+ T cells sorted from blood. Subset denoted: CD45RA+ positively selected. The chain is built from TRBV28 and TRBJ2-3, with 10 bases aligning to TRBD1. The clonotype was recovered from a man aged 18 to 29 in good health. CDR3 sequence: CASSPVGTGVVSDTQYF. In DNA form, the CDR3 reads TGTGCCAGCAGCCCAGTCGGGACAGGGGTGGTGTCAGATACGCAGTATTTT.